This T cell receptor beta chain was captured in a study of shared clonotypes between healthy human individuals. CDR3 length: 11 amino acids. From germline, CDR1 is MDHEN and CDR2 SYDVKM. The V gene lost 3 bases and the J gene lost 8 bases, with 5 bases spanning the gap. An assay was performed, and its level was deep. The assay was immunoSEQ multiplex PCR, and TCRdb's table has in-frame clones only and misses some. Of 470,000 or so clones listed, approximately 84% were seen once; the top ten hold about 13%. The V and J genes are TRBV28 and TRBJ2-1; no clear D. Sequencing was done on a sample of PBMCs. The source of this sequence is a middle-aged woman in good health. Some clones in this sample may be carry-over from other donors' samples. CDR3 nucleotide sequence: TGTGCCAGCAGTTTGGGTCATGAGCAGTTCTTC. It codes for CASSLGHEQFF.